Below, 16 T cell receptor beta chains from the same sample are listed, as sequenced in a study of blood T cell repertoires in COVID-19. The protocol was immunoSEQ multiplex PCR, while the TCRdb copy is restricted to in-frame clones and leaves out a portion. Found here are roughly 200,000 clones, about 85% of them singletons; the top ten hold about a sixth. The source material was peripheral blood. These receptors originate from a woman aged 80 or older with active or convalescent COVID-19.

The chain uses TRBV25-1 and TRBJ2-7; possible D gene TRBD2, 5 bases. Germline V lookup: CDR1 MGHDK, CDR2 SYGVNS. Trimming pared 8 bases from V and 6 bases from J, leaving 23 bases between. The CDR3 has 15 amino acids. CDR3 nucleotide sequence: TGTGCCAGCGGATCAGCGGCGGGTGGAATAAGCGAGCAGTACTTC. Protein: CASGSAAGGISEQYF.

Many counts were recorded for this clone. This chain connects TRBV19 to TRBJ2-7; D not certain. CDR3 length: 15 amino acids. Trimming took 6 bases from V and 0 from J, leaving 15 bases between them. Germline V gene lookup returns CDR1 LNHDA and CDR2 SQIVND (reference sequence). DNA for the CDR3: TGTGCCAGTAGGCTACAGCACGTTAGCTCCTACGAGCAGTACTTC. Its protein product is CASRLQHVSSYEQYF.

The chain combines TRBV27 with TRBJ2-2; D is possibly TRBD1 (6 bases). CDR3 size: 15 residues. V was shortened by 2 bases and J by 3 bases, with 10 bases between the two germline ends. Per germline, CDR1 MNHEY and CDR2 SMNVEV (reference sequence). In DNA form, the CDR3 reads TGTGCCAGCAGTTTAGCAGGGGCAGACACCGGGGAGCTGTTTTTT. This encodes CASSLAGADTGELFF.

In regard to this clone: The same CDR3 is also encoded by other DNA sequences in this sample. The rearrangement links TRBV7-3 to TRBJ2-5; no clear D gene. The germline V gene encodes CDR1 SGHTA and CDR2 FQGTGA. Trimming took off 1 base at V and 4 bases at J, with 7 bases between the two ends. CDR3 size: 13 residues. CDR3 amino acids: CASSLNRGETQYF. In nucleotides, the CDR3 is TGTGCCAGCAGCTTAAACCGCGGAGAGACCCAGTACTTC. Based on the CDR3 plus reference TRBV7-3 and TRBJ2-5, the full variable domain is GAGVSQTPSNKVTEKGKYVELRCDPISGHTALYWYRQSLGQGPEFLIYFQGTGAADDSGLPNDRFFAVRPEGSVSTLKIQRTERGDSAVYLCASSLNRGETQYFGPGTRLLVL.

The J gene is TRBJ1-2, the V gene TRBV6-6; 7 bases line up with TRBD1. This CDR3 comprises 14 residues. V lost 0 bases to trimming and J lost 6 bases; unmatched junction nucleotides: 4. Germline CDR1 is MNHNY and CDR2 is SVGAGI (reference sequence). CDR3 region: CASSYSEGADGYTF. CDR3 bases: TGTGCCAGCAGTTACTCGGAGGGGGCGGATGGCTACACCTTC.

The sample holds one count of this clone. J is TRBJ2-1 and V is TRBV5-4; maybe TRBD2 (6 bases). The CDR3 runs 15 residues. Germline V gene data show CDR1 as SGHNT and CDR2 as YYREEE (reference sequence). V was shortened by 0 bases and J by 2 bases, with 9 bases between the two germline ends. The CDR3 is CASSLERETYNEQFF. CDR3 sequence (DNA): TGTGCCAGCAGCTTGGAACGGGAGACCTACAATGAGCAGTTCTTC.

V is TRBV30 and J is TRBJ1-3; perhaps TRBD1 as D (5 bases). CDR1 and CDR2 (germline): GTSNPN, SVGIG (reference sequence). The CDR3 contains 14 residues. Trimming stripped 0 bases from V and 1 base from J, with 7 bases between. Written as DNA, the CDR3 is TGTGCCTGGAGTGTGGGGGGGTCTGGAAACACCATATATTTT. Protein product: CAWSVGGSGNTIYF.

This clone turned up a few times. The chain is built from TRBV25-1 and TRBJ2-3; 9 bases are a match to TRBD2. There are 16 residues in the CDR3. Germline values: CDR1 MGHDK, CDR2 SYGVNS. The ends lost 1 base at V and 1 base at J; junction bases unmatched: 3. The CDR3 is CASSEWSSGGTDTQYF. The CDR3 coding sequence is TGTGCCAGCAGTGAATGGTCTAGCGGGGGCACAGATACGCAGTATTTT.

The chain links TRBV4-3 to TRBJ2-1; tentatively, D is TRBD2 (5 bases). This CDR3 comprises 17 residues. CDR1 and CDR2 (germline): LGHNA, YSLEER. V dropped 4 bases and J dropped 5 bases, with 21 bases sitting between them. The CDR3 sequence is CASSREPRSIGNNEQFF. CDR3 DNA sequence: TGCGCCAGCAGCCGGGAGCCAAGGAGCATCGGGAACAATGAGCAGTTCTTC.

This sequence joins TRBV6-4 and TRBJ2-1, with 9 bases fitting TRBD1. Germline trimming cut 0 bases from V and 4 bases from J; bases unmatched to any gene: 4. Germline V lookup: CDR1 MRHNA, CDR2 SNTAGT. CDR3 length: 16 amino acids. CDR3 region: CASSDSNRGLYNEQFF. CDR3 DNA sequence: TGTGCCAGCAGTGACTCGAACAGGGGGCTTTACAATGAGCAGTTCTTC.

The rearrangement uses TRBV3-1 (or the pseudogene TRBV3-2) and TRBJ1-1, with D maybe TRBD1 (5 bases). The CDR3 totals 13 residues. The V gene lost 3 bases and the J gene lost 6 bases, with 11 bases spanning the gap. The germline V gene encodes CDR1 LGHDT and CDR2 YNNKEL (reference sequence). The CDR3 sequence: CASSQLGEAEAFF. CDR3 DNA: TGTGCCAGCAGCCAGTTAGGGGAGGCTGAAGCTTTCTTT.

This rearrangement joins TRBV30 to TRBJ2-5; 8 nucleotides line up with TRBD2. Trimming cost V 4 bases and J 3 bases; bases outside gene matches: 4. In germline, CDR1 is GTSNPN, CDR2 SVGIG (reference sequence). The CDR3 runs 13 residues. CDR3 protein: CAWNAGGEETQYF. CDR3 DNA sequence: TGTGCCTGGAATGCGGGGGGAGAAGAGACCCAGTACTTC.

A single count supports this clone. The chain carries TRBV27 and TRBJ2-2; no definite D call. The CDR3 runs 15 residues. CDR1 is MNHEY and CDR2 is SMNVEV in the germline V gene (reference sequence). The ends were cut back, 6 bases at V and 2 bases at J, with 13 bases in the middle. CDR3 protein: CASSLLPRNTGELFF. The CDR3 region has the DNA TGTGCCAGCAGCTTACTCCCCAGAAACACCGGGGAGCTGTTTTTT.

This rearrangement joins TRBV5-6 to TRBJ1-2; D call uncertain. The germline V gene encodes CDR1 SGHDT and CDR2 YYEEEE. The CDR3 sequence is 15 residues long. Trimming cost V 1 base and J 6 bases, with 16 bases left between them. The CDR3 DNA follows: TGTGCCAGCAGCTTGATATCCGTTTCGGGGAATGGCTACACCTTC. It translates to CASSLISVSGNGYTF.

The CDR3 DNA sequence: TGCAGTGCTAGTCCCGACAGGGCATCCAATCAGCCCCAGCATTTT. This translates into CSASPDRASNQPQHF. The chain couples TRBV20-1 to TRBJ1-5; 7 positions agree with TRBD1. Germline-derived CDR1 and CDR2 are DFQATT and SNEGSKA (reference sequence). The J segment lost 3 bases and the V segment lost 3 bases, leaving 8 bases of the junction unmatched. The CDR3 sequence is 15 residues long.

The gene calls are TRBV10-1 and TRBJ2-1; TRBD2 agrees at 7 bases. Per germline, CDR1 WNHNN and CDR2 SYGVQD (reference sequence). This CDR3 spans 18 amino acids. V gave up 5 bases and J gave up 1 base; unmatched junction bases: 14. The CDR3 DNA sequence: TGCGCCAGCAGTCCCCCACGGGGGGTCGAAAGTTCCTACAATGAGCAGTTCTTC. Translation: CASSPPRGVESSYNEQFF.